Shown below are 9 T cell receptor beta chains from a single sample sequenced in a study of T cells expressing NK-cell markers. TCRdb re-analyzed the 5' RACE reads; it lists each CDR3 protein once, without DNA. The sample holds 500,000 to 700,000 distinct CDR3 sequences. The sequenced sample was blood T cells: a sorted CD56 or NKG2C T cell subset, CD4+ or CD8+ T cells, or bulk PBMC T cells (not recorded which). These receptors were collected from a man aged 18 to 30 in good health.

CDR3 sequence: CSARALPLANYGYTF. The rearrangement joins TRBV20-1 to TRBJ1-2. CDR1 and CDR2 from the germline V gene are DFQATT and SNEGSKA (reference sequence). The CDR3 runs 15 residues.

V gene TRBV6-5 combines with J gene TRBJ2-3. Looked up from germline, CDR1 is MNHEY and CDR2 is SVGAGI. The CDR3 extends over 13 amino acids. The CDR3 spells CASSSIADGTQYF.

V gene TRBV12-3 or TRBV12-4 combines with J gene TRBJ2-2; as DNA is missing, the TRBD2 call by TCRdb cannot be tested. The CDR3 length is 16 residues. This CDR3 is CASSHRLAGASGELFF.

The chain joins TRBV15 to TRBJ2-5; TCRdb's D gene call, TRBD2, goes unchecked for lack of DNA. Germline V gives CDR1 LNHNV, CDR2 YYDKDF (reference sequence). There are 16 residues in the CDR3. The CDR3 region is CATSRGPGLEGETQYF.

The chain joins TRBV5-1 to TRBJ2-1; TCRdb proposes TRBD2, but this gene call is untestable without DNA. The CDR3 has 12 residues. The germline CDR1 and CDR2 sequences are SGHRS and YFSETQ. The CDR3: CASSLGREGQFF.

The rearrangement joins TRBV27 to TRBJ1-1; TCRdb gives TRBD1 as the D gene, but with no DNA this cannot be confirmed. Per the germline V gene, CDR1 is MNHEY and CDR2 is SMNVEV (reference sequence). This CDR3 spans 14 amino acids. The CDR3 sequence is CASSSRIGFSEAFF.

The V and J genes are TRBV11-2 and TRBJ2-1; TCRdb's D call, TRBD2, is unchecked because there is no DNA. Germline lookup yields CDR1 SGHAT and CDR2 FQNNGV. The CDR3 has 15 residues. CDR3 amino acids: CASNEPSGGYNEQFF.

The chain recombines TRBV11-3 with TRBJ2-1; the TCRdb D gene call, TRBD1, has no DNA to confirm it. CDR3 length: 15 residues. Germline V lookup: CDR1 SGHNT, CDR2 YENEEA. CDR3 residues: CASRPGTGIDNEQFF.

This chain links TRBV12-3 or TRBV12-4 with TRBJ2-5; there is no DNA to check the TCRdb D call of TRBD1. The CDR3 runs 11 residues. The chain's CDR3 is CASTRGPLLYF.